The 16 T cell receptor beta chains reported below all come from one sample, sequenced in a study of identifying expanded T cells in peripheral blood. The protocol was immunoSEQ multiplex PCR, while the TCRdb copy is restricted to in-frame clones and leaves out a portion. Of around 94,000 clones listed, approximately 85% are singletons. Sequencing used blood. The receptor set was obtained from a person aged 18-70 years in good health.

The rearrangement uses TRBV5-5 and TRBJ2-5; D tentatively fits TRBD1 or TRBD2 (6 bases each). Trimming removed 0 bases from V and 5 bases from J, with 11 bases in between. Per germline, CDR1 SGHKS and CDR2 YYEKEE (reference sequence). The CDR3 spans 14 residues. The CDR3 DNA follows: TGTGCCAGCAGCTTGGCCGGGGGCGGCGAGACCCAGTACTTC. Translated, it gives CASSLAGGGETQYF.

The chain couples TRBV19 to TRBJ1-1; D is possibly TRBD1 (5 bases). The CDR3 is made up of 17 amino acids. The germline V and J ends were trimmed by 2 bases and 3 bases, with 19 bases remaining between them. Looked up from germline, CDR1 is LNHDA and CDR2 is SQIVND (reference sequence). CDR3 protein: CASSIIGAGIGYTEAFF. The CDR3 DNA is TGTGCCAGTAGTATAATCGGGGCAGGGATCGGATACACTGAAGCTTTCTTT. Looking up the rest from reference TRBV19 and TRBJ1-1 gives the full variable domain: DGGITQSPKYLFRKEGQNVTLSCEQNLNHDAMYWYRQDPGQGLRLIYYSQIVNDFQKGDIAEGYSVSREKKESFPLTVTSAQKNPTAFYLCASSIIGAGIGYTEAFFGQGTRLTVV.

Here the CDR3 DNA reads TGTGCCAGCAGCCCTGGGACAGTAAATGAAAAACTGTTTTTT. It is translated as CASSPGTVNEKLFF. This chain joins TRBV2 and TRBJ1-4, with TRBD1 matching over 7 bases. The ends lost 6 bases at V and 5 bases at J; junction bases unmatched: 6. Germline V gene sequence: CDR1 SNHLY, CDR2 FYNNEI. This CDR3 is 14 amino acids long.

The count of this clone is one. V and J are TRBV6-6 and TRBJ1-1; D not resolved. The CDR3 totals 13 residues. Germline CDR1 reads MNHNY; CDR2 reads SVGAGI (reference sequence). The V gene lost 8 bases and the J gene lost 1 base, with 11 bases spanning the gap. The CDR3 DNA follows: TGTGCCAGCCACATAGGGCCGAACACTGAAGCTTTCTTT. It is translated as CASHIGPNTEAFF.

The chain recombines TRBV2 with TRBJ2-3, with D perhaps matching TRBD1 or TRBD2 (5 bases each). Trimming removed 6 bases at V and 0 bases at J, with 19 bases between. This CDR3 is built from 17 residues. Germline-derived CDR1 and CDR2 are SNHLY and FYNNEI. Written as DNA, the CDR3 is TGTGCCAGCAGCCCGAGTGGGGCTAGCAGTAGCACAGATACGCAGTATTTT. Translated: CASSPSGASSSTDTQYF.

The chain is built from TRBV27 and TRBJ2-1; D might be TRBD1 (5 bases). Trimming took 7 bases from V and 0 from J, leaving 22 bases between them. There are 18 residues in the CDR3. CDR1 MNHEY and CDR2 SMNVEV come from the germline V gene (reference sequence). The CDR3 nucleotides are TGTGCCAGCACCTTTATTTCGACAGCTAAGAGCTCCTACAATGAGCAGTTCTTC. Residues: CASTFISTAKSSYNEQFF.

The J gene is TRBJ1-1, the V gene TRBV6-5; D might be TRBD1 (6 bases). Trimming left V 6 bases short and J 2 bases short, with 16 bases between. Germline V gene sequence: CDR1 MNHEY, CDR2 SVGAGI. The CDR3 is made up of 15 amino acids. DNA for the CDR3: TGTGCCAGCAGCGGACCGGGACACCGAAACACTGAAGCTTTCTTT. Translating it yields CASSGPGHRNTEAFF.

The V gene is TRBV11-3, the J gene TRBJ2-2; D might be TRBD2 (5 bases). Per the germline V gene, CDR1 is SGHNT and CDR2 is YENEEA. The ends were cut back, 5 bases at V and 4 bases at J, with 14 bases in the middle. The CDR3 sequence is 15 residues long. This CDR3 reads CASSPRGGGTGELFF. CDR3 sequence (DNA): TGTGCCAGCAGCCCTCGTGGAGGAGGCACCGGGGAGCTGTTTTTT.

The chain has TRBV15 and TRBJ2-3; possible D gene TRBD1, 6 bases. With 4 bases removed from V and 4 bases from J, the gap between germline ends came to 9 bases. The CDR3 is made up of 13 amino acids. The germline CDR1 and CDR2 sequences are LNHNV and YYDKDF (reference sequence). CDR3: CATSKQGSDTQYF. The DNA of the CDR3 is TGTGCCACCAGCAAACAGGGTTCAGATACGCAGTATTTT.

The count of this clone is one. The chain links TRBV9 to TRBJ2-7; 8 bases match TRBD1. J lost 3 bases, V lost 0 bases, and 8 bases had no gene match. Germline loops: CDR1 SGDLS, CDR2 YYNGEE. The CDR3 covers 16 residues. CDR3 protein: CASSVAGQGTFYEQYF. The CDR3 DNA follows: TGTGCCAGCAGCGTAGCTGGACAGGGAACCTTCTACGAGCAGTACTTC.

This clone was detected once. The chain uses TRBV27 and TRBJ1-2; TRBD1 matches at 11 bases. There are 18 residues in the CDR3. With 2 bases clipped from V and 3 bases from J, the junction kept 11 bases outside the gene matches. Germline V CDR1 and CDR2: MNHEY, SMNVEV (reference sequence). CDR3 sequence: CASSLMPGQGDGDYGYTF. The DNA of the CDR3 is TGTGCCAGCAGTTTAATGCCGGGACAGGGGGATGGGGACTATGGCTACACCTTC.

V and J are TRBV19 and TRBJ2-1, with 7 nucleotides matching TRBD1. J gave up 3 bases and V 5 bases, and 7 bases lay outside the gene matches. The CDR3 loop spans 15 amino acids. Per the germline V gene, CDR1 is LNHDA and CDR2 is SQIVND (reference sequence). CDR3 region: CASSGHRGGYNEQFF. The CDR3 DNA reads TGTGCCAGTAGTGGCCACAGGGGCGGCTACAATGAGCAGTTCTTC.

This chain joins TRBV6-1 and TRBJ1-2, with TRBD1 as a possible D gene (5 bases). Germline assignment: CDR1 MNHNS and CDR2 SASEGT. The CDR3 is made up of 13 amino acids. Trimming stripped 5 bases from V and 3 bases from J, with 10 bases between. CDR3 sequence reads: CASSRQTYYGYTF. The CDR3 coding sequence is TGTGCCAGCAGTAGACAGACCTACTATGGCTACACCTTC.

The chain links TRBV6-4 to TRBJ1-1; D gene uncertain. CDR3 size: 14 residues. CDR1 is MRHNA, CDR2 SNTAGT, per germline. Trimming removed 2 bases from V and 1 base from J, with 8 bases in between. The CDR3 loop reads CASSDPGKNTEAFF. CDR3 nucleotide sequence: TGTGCCAGCAGTGACCCGGGGAAGAACACTGAAGCTTTCTTT.

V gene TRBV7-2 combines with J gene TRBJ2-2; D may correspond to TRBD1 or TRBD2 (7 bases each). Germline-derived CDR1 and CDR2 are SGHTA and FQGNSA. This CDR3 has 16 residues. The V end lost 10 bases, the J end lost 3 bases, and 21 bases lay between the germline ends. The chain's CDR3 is CATRPGQGGHTGELFF. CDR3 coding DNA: TGTGCCACGAGACCGGGGCAGGGGGGGCACACCGGGGAGCTGTTTTTT.

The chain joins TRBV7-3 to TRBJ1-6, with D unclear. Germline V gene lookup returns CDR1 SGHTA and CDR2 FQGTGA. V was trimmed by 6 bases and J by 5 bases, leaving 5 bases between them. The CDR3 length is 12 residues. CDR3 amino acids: CASRTDNSPLHF. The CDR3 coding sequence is TGTGCCAGCAGAACAGATAATTCACCCCTCCACTTT.